This T cell receptor (beta chain) was profiled in a study of T cell responses to AZD1222 COVID-19 vaccine. CDR1 is SGHRS, CDR2 YFSETQ, per germline. The CDR3 has 14 residues. V lost 5 bases and J lost 1, with 10 bases in between. Overall study findings and caveats: The sample set comprised mostly white British donors with more females, and clonal diversity was possibly underestimated.

This clone was observed once. Its antigen is as yet unknown. Using immunoSEQ multiplex PCR, the repertoire was profiled, and TCRdb retains in-frame clones only, with some absent. Of 95,000 to 150,000 clones listed, around 83% are singletons. This receptor was identified in an adult who received the AZD1222 COVID-19 vaccine. The chain is built from TRBV5-1 and TRBJ2-1; D gene ambiguous. The sequenced sample was peripheral blood, obtained 28 days after the second AZD1222 dose. The CDR3 nucleotides are TGCGCCAGCAGAAGGAACCCATCCTACAATGAGCAGTTCTTC. Translated, it gives CASRRNPSYNEQFF.